This record concerns one T cell receptor (beta chain) sequence. Its matching antigen is unknown. This sample was taken from a study of cytomegalovirus exposure and HLA in healthy donors. Study-wide results and caveats: There were fewer than 200 TCR beta chains listed as cytomegalovirus-associated. In an earlier analysis, most TCR beta V segments were productive about 87% or about 30% of the time. Reports described diagnosis of cytomegalovirus status by the classifier as highly specific and sensitive. The majority of CMV-associated TCR beta chains were reported as apparently HLA-restricted in a later analysis.

The primer mix had 60 Vbeta and 13 Jbeta primers. The method was immunoSEQ multiplex PCR; TCRdb's version includes in-frame clones alone and lacks a portion of them. The repertoire consists of about 98,000 clones, with roughly two thirds occurring once and the leading ten covering 2.5%. V lost 0 bases to trimming and J lost 1 base, with 11 bases between them. In germline, CDR1 is MNHNS, CDR2 SASEGT. The CDR3 contains 16 residues. Sequencing was done on a sample of PBMCs. This chain connects TRBV6-1 to TRBJ2-3; a possible D gene is TRBD2 (6 bases). This clonotype was sampled from a man aged 50-59 years in good health and CMV-seronegative. CDR3 residues: CASSEAPGSGTDTQYF. CDR3 sequence (DNA): TGTGCCAGCAGTGAAGCACCCGGGAGCGGCACAGATACGCAGTATTTT.